This entry lists 30 T cell receptor beta chains sequenced from one sample in a study of blood T cells in healthy people across ages. Primed by a sample-barcoded 5' primer and a J-beta primer mix, a second PCR proceeded for about 6 to 11 cycles. Each CDR3 protein is one row after TCRdb ran MiXCR on the 5' RACE reads. This table has 1,500,000 or so distinct CDR3 sequences, roughly 43% appearing once. Material: blood. These receptors were collected from a woman between 18 and 29 years old in good health.

V and J are TRBV6-5 and TRBJ1-3, with a tentative D call TRBD1 (5 bases). The CDR3 consists of 14 residues. The germline V gene has CDR1 MNHEY and CDR2 SVGAGI. V was clipped by 2 bases and J by 4 bases, with 9 bases between them. The CDR3 is CASSYDRIGNTIYF. The CDR3, as DNA: TGTGCCAGCAGTTACGACAGAATCGGAAACACCATATATTTT.

The rearrangement joins TRBV7-2 to TRBJ1-3, with D hard to call. The CDR3 contains 13 residues. Looked up from germline, CDR1 is SGHTA and CDR2 is FQGNSA. Deletions cut 6 bases from V and 2 bases from J, with 8 bases between. The CDR3 region is CASSPLPGNTIYF. The CDR3 DNA follows: TGTGCCAGCAGTCCTCTACCTGGAAACACCATATATTTT.

The CDR3 nucleotides are TGTGCCAGCAGCCAAACCGGTCAGGGCCGCGAGCAGTACTTC. As protein: CASSQTGQGREQYF. This chain joins TRBV6-5 and TRBJ2-7; perhaps TRBD1 as D (5 bases). V lost 6 bases and J 6 bases, leaving 18 bases between the germline ends. The length of the CDR3 is 14 residues. Germline lookup yields CDR1 MNHEY and CDR2 SVGAGI.

Points on this clonotype: It may be a read error: a sequence one base away is much more abundant. The J gene is TRBJ2-1, the V gene TRBV29-1; D may correspond to TRBD1 or TRBD2 (5 bases each). The CDR3 has 11 amino acids. Germline lookup yields CDR1 SQVTM and CDR2 ANQGSEA. V gave up 7 bases and J gave up 7 bases, with 11 bases separating them. CDR3 bases: TGCAGCGCCCGCAGGGAGAATGAGCAGTTCTTC. Amino acids: CSARRENEQFF.

This clonotype was detected a few times. V usage is TRBV5-6 and J usage is TRBJ2-1; 12 nucleotides match TRBD2. The CDR3 runs to 18 residues. Per the germline V gene, CDR1 is SGHDT and CDR2 is YYEEEE. With V trimmed by 3 bases and J by 6 bases, 13 bases remained unmatched. CDR3 in amino acids: CASSSGTSGLGAGNEQFF. DNA for the CDR3: TGTGCCAGCAGCTCCGGGACTAGCGGGCTTGGGGCTGGCAATGAGCAGTTCTTC. Using reference TRBV5-6 and TRBJ2-1 for the parts outside the CDR3, the full variable domain is DAGVTQSPTHLIKTRGQQVTLRCSPKSGHDTVSWYQQALGQGPQFIFQYYEEEERQRGNFPDRFSGHQFPNYSSELNVNALLLGDSALYLCASSSGTSGLGAGNEQFFGPGTRLTVL.

The genes are TRBV5-1 and TRBJ2-5; 7 nucleotides line up with TRBD1. CDR1 is SGHRS and CDR2 is YFSETQ in the germline V gene. Trimming at V came to 4 bases and at J to 4 bases, leaving 10 bases not matched to a gene. This CDR3 contains 15 residues. CDR3 loop: CASSGTTGFRETQYF. The CDR3 DNA follows: TGCGCCAGCAGCGGAACGACAGGGTTCCGAGAGACCCAGTACTTC. The complete variable domain, with remaining parts taken from reference TRBV5-1 and TRBJ2-5, reads KAGVTQTPRYLIKTRGQQVTLSCSPISGHRSVSWYQQTPGQGLQFLFEYFSETQRNKGNFPGRFSGRQFSNSRSEMNVSTLELGDSALYLCASSGTTGFRETQYFGPGTRLLVL.

V is TRBV7-2 and J is TRBJ2-7; D gene unclear. CDR1 SGHTA and CDR2 FQGNSA come from the germline V gene. This CDR3 spans 12 amino acids. V was pared by 3 bases and J by 5 bases, with 8 bases between. The CDR3: CASSFWAHEQYF. The CDR3 nucleotides read TGTGCCAGCAGCTTTTGGGCCCACGAGCAGTACTTC.

The chain carries TRBV6-1 and TRBJ2-1; either TRBD1 or TRBD2 may supply D (5 bases each). Trimming removed 7 bases from V and 3 bases from J, with 16 bases in between. Germline CDR1 is MNHNS and CDR2 is SASEGT. The CDR3 covers 15 residues. CDR3 nucleotide sequence: TGTGCCAGCACTTTGGGGACGGGCTACTACAATGAGCAGTTCTTC. It codes for CASTLGTGYYNEQFF.

The chain employs TRBV3-1 and TRBJ2-3; D is unclear. V lost 3 bases and J 4 bases, leaving 8 bases between the germline ends. CDR3 size: 13 residues. Germline assignment: CDR1 LGHDT and CDR2 YNNKEL (reference sequence). The CDR3 spells CASSQNNADTQYF. The CDR3 bases are TGTGCCAGCAGCCAGAATAACGCAGATACGCAGTATTTT.

This clonotype turned up a few times. V gene TRBV7-2 combines with J gene TRBJ1-1, with 9 bases that match TRBD1. The germline V gene encodes CDR1 SGHTA and CDR2 FQGNSA. The CDR3 is made up of 16 amino acids. V dropped 5 bases and J dropped 5; count of bases not matched to a gene: 12. CDR3 amino acids: CASSPAGGTGKTEAFF. In DNA form, the CDR3 reads TGTGCCAGCAGCCCGGCCGGAGGGACAGGGAAAACTGAAGCTTTCTTT.

CDR3 loop: CASSDLGLTYNEQFF. In nucleotides, the CDR3 is TGTGCCAGCAGTGATCTGGGGCTGACCTACAATGAGCAGTTCTTC. V is TRBV2 and J is TRBJ2-1; D possibly corresponds to TRBD1 (5 bases). The length of the CDR3 is 15 residues. Germline CDR1 SNHLY, CDR2 FYNNEI. V gave up 3 bases and J gave up 2 bases, with 11 bases separating them.

The genes are TRBV27 and TRBJ2-1; 8 bases agree with TRBD2. Germline lookup yields CDR1 MNHEY and CDR2 SMNVEV (reference sequence). The CDR3 is made up of 15 amino acids. The J segment lost 7 bases and the V segment lost 5 bases, leaving 10 bases of the junction unmatched. The DNA of the CDR3 is TGTGCCAGCAGTAGCGGGGGCCTCCCAGGGAATGAGCAGTTCTTC. Protein: CASSSGGLPGNEQFF.

This clonotype appeared many times. This chain uses TRBV29-1 with TRBJ1-4; 9 positions match TRBD1. J was trimmed by 8 bases and V by 7 bases; bases with no gene match: 8. The CDR3 sequence is 13 residues long. CDR1 and CDR2 (germline): SQVTM, ANQGSEA. CDR3 sequence reads: CSGRDRDVEKLFF. For the CDR3, the DNA is TGCAGCGGACGGGACAGGGACGTCGAAAAACTGTTTTTT.

This clonotype was detected only a few times. The V and J genes are TRBV2 and TRBJ2-2, with D possibly TRBD2 on 5 matching bases. CDR1 and CDR2 from the germline V gene are SNHLY and FYNNEI. The V end lost 6 bases, the J end lost 0 bases, and 11 bases lay between the germline ends. CDR3 size: 15 residues. The CDR3 region is CASSPLSANTGELFF. The CDR3 coding sequence is TGTGCCAGCAGCCCCCTTAGCGCGAACACCGGGGAGCTGTTTTTT.

A few counts support this clonotype. This chain links TRBV11-2 with TRBJ2-5; D unclear. Germline assignment: CDR1 SGHAT and CDR2 FQNNGV. This CDR3 contains 15 residues. V shed 0 bases and J shed 1 base, with 9 bases lying between them. The CDR3 sequence is CASSLDQRIQETQYF. CDR3 DNA sequence: TGTGCCAGCAGCTTAGATCAGCGTATCCAAGAGACCCAGTACTTC.

This sequence joins TRBV7-2 and TRBJ2-2; 11 bases align to TRBD2. This CDR3 is built from 18 residues. The ends lost 5 bases at V and 7 bases at J; junction bases unmatched: 15. Germline V gene data show CDR1 as SGHTA and CDR2 as FQGNSA. DNA for the CDR3: TGTGCCAGCAGCCGGATTAGCGGGGGGGCCTCTTCGAGCGGGGAGCTGTTTTTT. Amino acid sequence: CASSRISGGASSSGELFF.

This chain links TRBV20-1 with TRBJ2-1, with a weak D call TRBD2 (5 bases). Germline lookup yields CDR1 DFQATT and CDR2 SNEGSKA (reference sequence). There are 15 residues in the CDR3. The germline V and J ends were trimmed by 1 base and 9 bases, with 19 bases remaining between them. CDR3 DNA sequence: TGCAGTGCTAGAGCTCCCAAACGGGGAACCGGTGAGCAGTTCTTC. It yields the protein CSARAPKRGTGEQFF.

The chain joins TRBV10-3 to TRBJ1-4, with a tentative D call TRBD1 (5 bases). The germline CDR1 and CDR2 sequences are ENHRY and SYGVKD. Trimming removed 7 bases at V and 5 bases at J, with 11 bases between. This CDR3 has 13 amino acids. CDR3 sequence: CAIIYRRNEKLFF. Here the CDR3 DNA reads TGTGCCATCATTTACAGGAGAAATGAAAAACTGTTTTTT.

The chain employs TRBV20-1 and TRBJ2-1; no definite D call. CDR3 length: 15 residues. V lost 0 bases, J lost 7 bases, and 16 bases lay in between. Germline V CDR1 and CDR2: DFQATT, SNEGSKA (reference sequence). The CDR3 nucleotides read TGCAGTGCTAGAGATCCCCAGGAAGGGTTGAATGAGCAGTTCTTC. It codes for CSARDPQEGLNEQFF.

This clonotype appeared a single time. The gene calls are TRBV7-2 and TRBJ2-1; no clear D gene. V was trimmed by 3 bases and J by 4 bases, leaving 10 bases between them. CDR1 is SGHTA and CDR2 is FQGNSA in the germline V gene. The CDR3 contains 14 residues. Here the CDR3 DNA reads TGTGCCAGCAGCTTTGAGTGGGAATACAATGAGCAGTTCTTC. This gives the protein CASSFEWEYNEQFF.

The rearrangement uses TRBV2 and TRBJ2-5; D uncertain. Trimming took 8 bases from V and 4 from J, leaving 14 bases between them. CDR1 is SNHLY and CDR2 is FYNNEI in the germline V gene. This CDR3 comprises 13 residues. DNA of the CDR3: TGTGCCAGCGGTCGAATAGTTGGAGAGACCCAGTACTTC. Protein product: CASGRIVGETQYF.

This clonotype was recorded a few times. V is TRBV5-6 and J is TRBJ2-3, with D perhaps TRBD2 (5 bases). Trimming removed 4 bases from V and 6 bases from J, with 15 bases in between. The CDR3 contains 14 residues. Germline values: CDR1 SGHDT, CDR2 YYEEEE. In DNA form, the CDR3 reads TGTGCCAGCAGCCGGGGTTTGGATTTGGATACGCAGTATTTT. Protein sequence: CASSRGLDLDTQYF.

This chain links TRBV25-1 with TRBJ2-1; D is ambiguous. This CDR3 comprises 13 residues. V shed 3 bases and J shed 5 bases, with 8 bases lying between them. Germline loops: CDR1 MGHDK, CDR2 SYGVNS. CDR3 in DNA: TGTGCCAGCAGTGACGCTAGACACAATGAGCAGTTCTTC. This encodes CASSDARHNEQFF.

The chain links TRBV7-3 to TRBJ2-5; maybe TRBD2 (5 bases). The V gene's germline CDR1 is SGHTA and CDR2 FQGTGA. This CDR3 region has 13 residues. V was trimmed by 0 bases and J by 11 bases, leaving 13 bases between them. This CDR3 reads CASSLTIGVEQYF. The CDR3 DNA follows: TGTGCCAGCAGCTTAACTATCGGGGTAGAGCAGTACTTC. The full variable domain, rest sourced from reference TRBV7-3 and TRBJ2-5, is GAGVSQTPSNKVTEKGKYVELRCDPISGHTALYWYRQSLGQGPEFLIYFQGTGAADDSGLPNDRFFAVRPEGSVSTLKIQRTERGDSAVYLCASSLTIGVEQYFGPGTRLLVL.

This clonotype appeared a few times. This chain links TRBV20-1 with TRBJ1-5; D unresolved. CDR1 and CDR2 (germline): DFQATT, SNEGSKA (reference sequence). The V and J ends lost 3 bases and 7 bases respectively, with 16 bases between them. The CDR3 has 14 amino acids. The CDR3 reads CSASTGDTFQPQHF. The DNA for the CDR3 is TGCAGTGCTAGTACCGGGGATACGTTCCAGCCCCAGCATTTT.

This sequence joins TRBV28 and TRBJ1-1; D is unresolved. Between the trimmed V and J ends, which lost 6 bases and 2 bases, there was a span of 16 bases. Germline V gives CDR1 MDHEN, CDR2 SYDVKM. This CDR3 is built from 15 residues. The CDR3 loop reads CASSLSLGGNTEAFF. In DNA form, the CDR3 reads TGTGCCAGCAGCTTGAGTTTAGGAGGTAACACTGAAGCTTTCTTT.

V gene TRBV20-1 combines with J gene TRBJ2-1, with D unclear. This CDR3 spans 14 amino acids. The V end was cut by 5 bases, the J end by 2 bases, with 13 bases between. Per the germline V gene, CDR1 is DFQATT and CDR2 is SNEGSKA (reference sequence). CDR3 in amino acids: CSAVPWQTYNEQFF. CDR3 bases: TGCAGTGCTGTCCCTTGGCAGACCTACAATGAGCAGTTCTTC.

About this clonotype: Germline is not matched at one junction end, which may reflect a read error. This rearrangement joins TRBV7-7 to TRBJ2-2; D unresolved. The CDR3 covers 14 residues. Germline V CDR1 and CDR2: SSHAT, FNYEAQ (reference sequence). CDR3 amino acids: CASSLVENTGELFF. The CDR3 nucleotides read TGTGCTAGCAGCTTAGTCGAGAACACCGGGGAGCTGTTTTTT.

The chain has TRBV29-1 and TRBJ1-2; no clear D. Germline V CDR1 and CDR2: SQVTM, ANQGSEA. V lost 1 base and J lost 7, with 13 bases in between. The CDR3 consists of 13 residues. CDR3 nucleotide sequence: TGCAGCGTTGAAGTCCAGAGAGCTTCTGGCTACACCTTC. Its translation is CSVEVQRASGYTF.

The CDR3 nucleotides are TGCAGTGCTCAAGCGGGGAGCACAGATACGCAGTATTTT. Translating gives CSAQAGSTDTQYF. The chain combines TRBV20-1 with TRBJ2-3, with TRBD2 matching over 7 bases. The length of the CDR3 is 13 residues. V lost 5 bases to trimming and J lost 0 bases; unmatched junction nucleotides: 2. In germline, CDR1 is DFQATT, CDR2 SNEGSKA (reference sequence).